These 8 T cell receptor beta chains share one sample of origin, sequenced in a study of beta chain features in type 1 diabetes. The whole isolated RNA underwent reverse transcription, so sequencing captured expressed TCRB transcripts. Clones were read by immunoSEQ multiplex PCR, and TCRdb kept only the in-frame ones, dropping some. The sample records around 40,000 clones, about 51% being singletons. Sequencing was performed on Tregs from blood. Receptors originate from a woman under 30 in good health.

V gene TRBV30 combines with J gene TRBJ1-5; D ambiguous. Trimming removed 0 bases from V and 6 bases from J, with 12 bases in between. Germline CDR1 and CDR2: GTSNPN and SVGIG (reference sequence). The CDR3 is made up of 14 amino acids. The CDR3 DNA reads TGTGCCTGGAGTGTACCCGGTCACAGTCAGCCCCAGCATTTT. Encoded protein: CAWSVPGHSQPQHF.

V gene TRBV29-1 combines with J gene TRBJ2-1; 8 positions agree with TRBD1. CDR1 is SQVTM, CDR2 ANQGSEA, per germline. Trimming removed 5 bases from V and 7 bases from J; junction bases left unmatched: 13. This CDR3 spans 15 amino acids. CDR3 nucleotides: TGCAGCGTTCCCAGGGGGCAGGGGGAGGTGAATGAGCAGTTCTTC. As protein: CSVPRGQGEVNEQFF.

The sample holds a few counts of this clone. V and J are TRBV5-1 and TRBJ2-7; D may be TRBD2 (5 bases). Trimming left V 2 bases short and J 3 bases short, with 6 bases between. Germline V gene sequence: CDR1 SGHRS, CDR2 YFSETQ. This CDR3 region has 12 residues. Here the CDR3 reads CASSFDYYEQYF. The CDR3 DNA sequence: TGCGCCAGCAGCTTCGACTACTACGAGCAGTACTTC.

The chain's CDR3 is CASSPLLEGREAFF. The CDR3 DNA is TGTGCCAGCAGCCCCCTTTTGGAGGGGAGGGAAGCTTTCTTT. The chain recombines TRBV6-5 with TRBJ1-1; D may be TRBD1 (5 bases). V lost 6 bases, J lost 8 bases, and 19 bases lay in between. This CDR3 has 14 residues. CDR1 and CDR2 (germline): MNHEY, SVGAGI.

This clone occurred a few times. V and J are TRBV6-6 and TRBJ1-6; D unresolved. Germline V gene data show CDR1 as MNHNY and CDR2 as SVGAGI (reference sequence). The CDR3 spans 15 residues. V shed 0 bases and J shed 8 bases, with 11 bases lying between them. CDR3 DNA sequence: TGTGCCAGCAGTTACTCGAATCTTCGGGATTCACCCCTCCACTTT. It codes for CASSYSNLRDSPLHF.

Here the CDR3 reads CASSQASTLYNEQFF. DNA for the CDR3: TGCGCCAGCAGCCAAGCTAGCACCCTATACAATGAGCAGTTCTTC. V is TRBV4-3 and J is TRBJ2-1, with D possibly matching TRBD2 (5 bases). V gave up 1 base and J gave up 4 bases, with 11 bases separating them. This CDR3 is built from 15 residues. Germline V gene data show CDR1 as LGHNA and CDR2 as YSLEER.

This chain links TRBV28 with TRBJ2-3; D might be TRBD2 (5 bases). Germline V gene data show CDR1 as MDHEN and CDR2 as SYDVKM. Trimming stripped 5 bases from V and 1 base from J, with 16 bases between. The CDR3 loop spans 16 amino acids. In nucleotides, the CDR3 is TGTGCCAGCAGTAACCTGAGGGCCTTGGGCACAGATACGCAGTATTTT. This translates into CASSNLRALGTDTQYF.

The CDR3 is CASSLLAGVGETQYF. CDR3 DNA sequence: TGTGCCAGCAGCCTACTAGCGGGAGTCGGGGAGACCCAGTACTTC. This chain joins TRBV9 and TRBJ2-5; TRBD2 aligns across 11 bases. The J segment lost 5 bases and the V segment lost 4 bases, leaving 7 bases of the junction unmatched. Germline V lookup: CDR1 SGDLS, CDR2 YYNGEE. There are 15 residues in the CDR3.